This TCR beta chain was profiled in a study of blood T cell repertoires in COVID-19. On the study more broadly: T cells, B-cell-depleted T cells, or PBMCs provided the cDNA or gDNA that served as material.

TCRdb keeps only in-frame clones here, not all; method: immunoSEQ multiplex PCR. This sample has about 55,000 clones, with around 83% found just once. The V and J ends lost 6 bases and 5 bases, in that order; junction bases with no gene match: 7. CDR1 is SNHLY and CDR2 is FYNNEI in the germline V gene. The CDR3 covers 15 residues. The receptor comes from a human donor in a cohort sampled during active COVID-19. What was sequenced was peripheral blood. The V call is TRBV2, the J call TRBJ2-5; 12 bases match TRBD1. The CDR3 region has the DNA TGTGCCAGCAGAGGGGACAGGGGGCTCGAGGAGACCCAGTACTTC. This codes for CASRGDRGLEETQYF.